These 21 T cell receptor beta chains originate from one sample sequenced in a study of OX40 agonist ivuxolimab in advanced cancers. Generated by immunoSEQ multiplex PCR, the TCRdb table keeps only in-frame clones and is missing some. The data contain about 80,000 clones, around nine tenths of them singletons. The sequenced sample was CD4+ or CD8+ T cells sorted from blood, obtained in a trial of the OX40 agonist ivuxolimab. These receptors were collected from an adult with an advanced solid tumor such as melanoma, head and neck, liver or kidney cancer.

This sequence joins TRBV5-1 and TRBJ2-5, with 9 bases identical to TRBD2. The germline V gene has CDR1 SGHRS and CDR2 YFSETQ. This CDR3 contains 17 residues. Unmatched junction bases numbered 8, after V lost 1 base and J lost 1 base. Here the CDR3 reads CASSLSTSSGAQETQYF. The CDR3 DNA follows: TGCGCCAGCAGCTTGTCGACTTCTAGCGGGGCCCAAGAGACCCAGTACTTC. The whole variable domain, remainder taken from reference TRBV5-1 and TRBJ2-5, is KAGVTQTPRYLIKTRGQQVTLSCSPISGHRSVSWYQQTPGQGLQFLFEYFSETQRNKGNFPGRFSGRQFSNSRSEMNVSTLELGDSALYLCASSLSTSSGAQETQYFGPGTRLLVL.

The chain employs TRBV4-1 and TRBJ2-3; a weak D match, TRBD2 (6 bases). CDR3 length: 14 amino acids. Germline CDR1 MGHRA, CDR2 YSYEKL. Trimming left V 8 bases short and J 6 bases short, with 18 bases between. This CDR3 is CASRPSGGRDTQYF. CDR3 nucleotides: TGCGCCAGCCGTCCCTCCGGGGGACGGGATACGCAGTATTTT.

The CDR3 protein is CASAGRFSSYEQYF. The CDR3 DNA follows: TGTGCCAGCGCCGGGAGGTTCAGCTCCTACGAGCAGTACTTC. J is TRBJ2-7 and V is TRBV6-5, with 7 bases aligning to TRBD2. The V gene end was trimmed by 8 bases and the J gene end by 0 bases; junction bases not matched to a gene: 7. The CDR3 contains 14 residues. Germline V gene sequence: CDR1 MNHEY, CDR2 SVGAGI.

The chain combines TRBV5-1 with TRBJ1-1; D gene ambiguous. The germline V and J ends were trimmed by 3 bases and 7 bases, with 13 bases remaining between them. Per germline, CDR1 SGHRS and CDR2 YFSETQ. CDR3 size: 13 residues. CDR3 DNA: TGCGCCAGCAGCTCCCAGGAGAGAAGTGAAGCTTTCTTT. Translation gives CASSSQERSEAFF.

The chain has TRBV5-1 and TRBJ2-7; D gene unclear. CDR1 SGHRS and CDR2 YFSETQ come from the germline V gene. V lost 0 bases to trimming and J lost 0 bases, with 10 bases between them. The length of the CDR3 is 15 residues. This CDR3 reads CASSLGTQSSYEQYF. In DNA, the CDR3 is TGCGCCAGCAGCTTGGGAACGCAGAGCTCCTACGAGCAGTACTTC.

V gene TRBV7-2 combines with J gene TRBJ2-7; D uncertain. The CDR3 is made up of 11 amino acids. Germline CDR1 is SGHTA and CDR2 is FQGNSA. The V and J ends lost 2 bases and 6 bases respectively, with 5 bases between them. The DNA of the CDR3 is TGTGCCAGCAGCTTATTCCTCGAGCAGTACTTC. It is translated as CASSLFLEQYF.

The table lists this clone with a few counts. This chain joins TRBV2 and TRBJ1-5, with D maybe TRBD1 (5 bases). V lost 5 bases, J lost 4 bases, and 9 bases lay in between. There are 13 residues in the CDR3. Germline lookup yields CDR1 SNHLY and CDR2 FYNNEI. CDR3: CASSRDPNQPQHF. In nucleotides, the CDR3 is TGTGCCAGCAGTAGGGACCCAAATCAGCCCCAGCATTTT.

This chain uses TRBV7-9 with TRBJ2-6; D not certain. Trimming cost V 8 bases and J 4 bases, with 12 bases left between them. In germline, CDR1 is SEHNR, CDR2 FQNEAQ (reference sequence). CDR3 size: 14 residues. CDR3 region: CASVQVSGANVLTF. In nucleotides, the CDR3 is TGTGCCAGCGTCCAGGTTTCGGGGGCCAACGTCCTGACTTTC.

The chain joins TRBV6-1 to TRBJ1-5; 9 nucleotides line up with TRBD1. V was clipped by 4 bases and J by 6 bases; unmatched bases: 4. CDR1 and CDR2 (germline): MNHNS, SASEGT. This CDR3 comprises 14 residues. The CDR3 coding sequence is TGTGCCAGCAGTGTCCGGGACAGGGTTCAGCCCCAGCATTTT. Its protein product is CASSVRDRVQPQHF.

V usage is TRBV2 and J usage is TRBJ1-6, with TRBD1 matching over 9 bases. In germline, CDR1 is SNHLY, CDR2 FYNNEI. This CDR3 region has 16 residues. The V and J ends lost 7 bases and 7 bases, in that order; junction bases with no gene match: 11. CDR3: CASTWLGQGGNSPLHF. CDR3 coding DNA: TGTGCCAGCACCTGGCTGGGACAGGGTGGAAATTCACCCCTCCACTTT.

The rearrangement uses TRBV7-8 and TRBJ1-5; 8 positions match TRBD1. Trimming cost V 1 base and J 0 bases; bases outside gene matches: 5. Germline V gene lookup returns CDR1 SGHVS and CDR2 FQNEAQ. The CDR3 covers 17 residues. The CDR3 nucleotides are TGTGCCAGCAGCTTAGAGGCAGGGGGCCTTAGCAATCAGCCCCAGCATTTT. Amino acids: CASSLEAGGLSNQPQHF. Supplemented by reference TRBV7-8 and TRBJ1-5, the full variable domain reads GAGVSQSPRYKVAKRGQDVALRCDPISGHVSLFWYQQALGQGPEFLTYFQNEAQLDKSGLPSDRFFAERPEGSVSTLKIQRTQQEDSAVYLCASSLEAGGLSNQPQHFGDGTRLSIL.

The chain combines TRBV6-1 with TRBJ1-4; no reliable D call. The CDR3 has 15 residues. V was shortened by 4 bases and J by 5 bases, with 14 bases between the two germline ends. Germline V gene sequence: CDR1 MNHNS, CDR2 SASEGT. The CDR3 loop reads CASSVGNRRNEKLFF. The CDR3 DNA follows: TGTGCCAGCAGTGTGGGAAACCGGCGGAATGAAAAACTGTTTTTT.

The J gene is TRBJ2-5, the V gene TRBV5-4; D may be TRBD1 (5 bases). The germline V gene has CDR1 SGHNT and CDR2 YYREEE (reference sequence). CDR3 length: 13 residues. Trimming stripped 4 bases from V and 3 bases from J, with 10 bases between. DNA for the CDR3: TGTGCCAGCAGCAGTACAGGAGAAGAGACCCAGTACTTC. As protein: CASSSTGEETQYF.

This chain links TRBV19 with TRBJ1-3; 7 bases map to TRBD1. The CDR3 contains 15 residues. The trim removed 6 bases at V and 0 bases at J, leaving 5 bases unmatched. CDR1 is LNHDA, CDR2 SQIVND, per germline (reference sequence). The CDR3 here is CASRPTGLSGNTIYF. Written as DNA, the CDR3 is TGTGCCAGTAGGCCGACAGGGCTCTCTGGAAACACCATATATTTT.

The chain recombines TRBV28 with TRBJ2-7; D call uncertain. The CDR3 runs to 14 residues. Trimming removed 3 bases from V and 2 bases from J, with 11 bases in between. Per germline, CDR1 MDHEN and CDR2 SYDVKM. CDR3 DNA sequence: TGTGCCAGCAGTTTCCTAGGGCCAACCTACGAGCAGTACTTC. It is translated as CASSFLGPTYEQYF.

This rearrangement joins TRBV30 to TRBJ1-1; 7 positions match TRBD1. Per the germline V gene, CDR1 is GTSNPN and CDR2 is SVGIG (reference sequence). V was pared by 5 bases and J by 5 bases, with 8 bases of the junction left unmatched. CDR3 length: 13 residues. The CDR3 region is CAWAPGQNTEAFF. The CDR3 DNA reads as TGTGCCTGGGCTCCGGGACAGAATACTGAAGCTTTCTTT.

This chain uses TRBV5-5 with TRBJ1-4; the D is unclear. The CDR3 sequence is 15 residues long. The V end was cut by 2 bases, the J end by 7 bases, with 15 bases between. Germline V CDR1 and CDR2: SGHKS, YYEKEE (reference sequence). CDR3 nucleotides: TGTGCCAGCAGCTTAATTGGTGGGGTCGGTGAAAAACTGTTTTTT. Amino acids: CASSLIGGVGEKLFF.

This sequence joins TRBV2 and TRBJ2-4, with D perhaps TRBD1 or TRBD2 (5 bases each). V shed 1 base and J shed 5 bases, with 15 bases lying between them. The CDR3 extends over 16 amino acids. CDR1 is SNHLY and CDR2 is FYNNEI in the germline V gene. The CDR3 coding sequence is TGTGCCAGCAGTGAAGTAAGGGGAAGGGGAGAAAACATTCAGTACTTC. It encodes CASSEVRGRGENIQYF. Based on the CDR3 plus reference TRBV2 and TRBJ2-4, the full variable domain is EPEVTQTPSHQVTQMGQEVILRCVPISNHLYFYWYRQILGQKVEFLVSFYNNEISEKSEIFDDQFSVERPDGSNFTLKIRSTKLEDSAMYFCASSEVRGRGENIQYFGAGTRLSVL.

The CDR3 spells CASSPIAGGAAKNIQYF. The CDR3 nucleotides are TGTGCCAGCAGCCCCATCGCGGGAGGGGCGGCCAAAAACATTCAGTACTTC. The genes are TRBV7-2 and TRBJ2-4, with TRBD2 matching over 9 bases. Germline trimming cut 5 bases from V and 1 base from J; bases unmatched to any gene: 9. Germline V gene lookup returns CDR1 SGHTA and CDR2 FQGNSA. CDR3 length equals 17 residues.

The V call is TRBV27, the J call TRBJ1-1; a weak D match, TRBD1 (6 bases). The CDR3 sequence is 16 residues long. V was cut by 5 bases and J by 1 base, with 17 bases left in between. The germline gives CDR1 MNHEY, CDR2 SMNVEV (reference sequence). In DNA, the CDR3 is TGTGCCAGCAGTCCCATCGGGGGGCCCGCGAACACTGAAGCTTTCTTT. Translation: CASSPIGGPANTEAFF.

V is TRBV7-3 and J is TRBJ2-3; a weak D match, TRBD1 (5 bases). Germline V gene sequence: CDR1 SGHTA, CDR2 FQGTGA. This CDR3 is built from 15 residues. V dropped 0 bases and J dropped 0 bases, with 7 bases sitting between them. The CDR3 coding sequence is TGTGCCAGCAGCTTAACAGGGGTGAGCACAGATACGCAGTATTTT. Amino acid sequence: CASSLTGVSTDTQYF.